The sequence of this T cell receptor (beta chain) was determined in a study of T cells in tuberculosis. TCRdb's table, derived via immunoSEQ multiplex PCR, lists solely in-frame clones and lacks some. The data hold roughly 41,000 clones, with about 94% observed a single time. Unsorted cryopreserved PBMC were sequenced, averaging around 99,000 T cells per clinical donor. This CDR3 is built from 15 residues. The V and J ends lost 3 bases and 2 bases respectively, with 14 bases between them. The clonotype comes from a donor aged 10 to 29 with latent tuberculosis or without tuberculosis infection. Some clones in this sample may be carry-over from other donors' samples. Sequencing was performed on PBMCs. The chain carries TRBV23-1 and TRBJ2-7; D may be TRBD2 (5 bases). TRBV23-1 is annotated as an ORF whose role is uncertain. The CDR3 nucleotides are TGCGCCAGCAGTCAGCCGACGGGATCAACCTACGAGCAGTACTTC. It is translated as CASSQPTGSTYEQYF.